A single sample gave rise to the 4 T cell receptor beta chains below, sequenced in a study of cytomegalovirus exposure and HLA in healthy donors. PCR used 60 Vbeta primers and 13 Jbeta primers. Profiled with immunoSEQ multiplex PCR; TCRdb holds only in-frame clones, not every one. The data hold 150,000 to 200,000 clones, with around 75% observed a single time. Source material: PBMCs. The source is a male donor in good health and CMV-seronegative.

In its sample, this clone was seen once. The rearrangement uses TRBV19 and TRBJ1-1; the match to TRBD1 covers 7 bases. Germline V gene sequence: CDR1 LNHDA, CDR2 SQIVND (reference sequence). The CDR3 is 14 amino acids. V trimming: 7 bases; J trimming: 4 bases; junction bases outside the gene matches: 9. The DNA for the CDR3 is TGTGCCAGTAACCCCTGGGGGGACAGCACTGAAGCTTTCTTT. It encodes CASNPWGDSTEAFF.

This clone was detected once. The V and J genes are TRBV30 and TRBJ1-2; possibly TRBD1 for D (5 bases). The germline CDR1 and CDR2 sequences are GTSNPN and SVGIG (reference sequence). Trimming cost V 3 bases and J 7 bases, with 12 bases left between them. CDR3 length: 12 amino acids. CDR3 in amino acids: CAWSLGHLGYTF. The CDR3 nucleotides read TGTGCCTGGAGCCTAGGACACCTTGGCTACACCTTC.

The chain uses TRBV19 and TRBJ2-3; 8 bases agree with TRBD2. V shed 3 bases and J 3 bases; nucleotides not matched to a gene: 8. There are 16 residues in the CDR3. The germline CDR1 and CDR2 sequences are LNHDA and SQIVND (reference sequence). In nucleotides, the CDR3 is TGTGCCAGTAGTATCGCGGGACTAGAAAGAACAGATACGCAGTATTTT. Its translation is CASSIAGLERTDTQYF.

The chain joins TRBV29-1 to TRBJ1-2; D is undetermined. The CDR3 is 13 residues long. V dropped 6 bases and J dropped 4 bases, with 15 bases sitting between them. CDR1 is SQVTM, CDR2 ANQGSEA, per germline. The CDR3 region is CSVDPGESYGYTF. In DNA, the CDR3 is TGCAGCGTAGACCCGGGAGAGAGCTATGGCTACACCTTC.